Below are 8 T cell receptor beta chains sequenced from a single sample in a study of T-cell reconstitution after alpha-beta-depleted transplantation in children. The authors prepared the TCRbeta library with unique molecular identifiers. TCRdb re-called the PCR reads with MiXCR, one entry per CDR3 protein. The sample comprises roughly 400,000 distinct CDR3 sequences, roughly 44% of which are singletons, and approximately 30% rests with the top ten. This specimen consisted of PBMCs, obtained before TCRalphabeta/CD19-depleted stem cell transplant. The receptors were gathered from a girl aged 2-10 years with aplastic anemia, due to receive a stem cell transplant.

This rearrangement joins TRBV27 to TRBJ2-7, with D possibly matching TRBD1 (6 bases). The V gene's germline CDR1 is MNHEY and CDR2 SMNVEV (reference sequence). Trimming removed 3 bases from V and 3 bases from J, with 12 bases in between. This CDR3 spans 14 amino acids. The CDR3 here is CASSLNRDIYEQYF. CDR3 sequence (DNA): TGTGCCAGCAGTTTGAACAGGGATATCTACGAGCAGTACTTC.

This clonotype was detected a few times. The chain joins TRBV20-1 to TRBJ2-7; 10 bases agree with TRBD2. In germline, CDR1 is DFQATT, CDR2 SNEGSKA (reference sequence). The CDR3 totals 17 residues. V lost 6 bases to trimming and J lost 0 bases; unmatched junction nucleotides: 14. CDR3 DNA sequence: TGCAGTGCCCATACGGCTAGCGGGAGTCGAAGCTCCTACGAGCAGTACTTC. This sequence encodes CSAHTASGSRSSYEQYF.

J is TRBJ2-2 and V is TRBV24-1; D not resolved. This CDR3 has 15 residues. Germline CDR1 KGHDR, CDR2 SFDVKD. Trimming left V 5 bases short and J 1 base short, with 10 bases between. CDR3 DNA sequence: TGTGCCACCAGTGCAGGTTGGCTGAACACCGGGGAGCTGTTTTTT. This codes for CATSAGWLNTGELFF.

The chain has TRBV7-3 and TRBJ2-2; 7 nucleotides agree with TRBD2. CDR1 and CDR2 from the germline V gene are SGHTA and FQGTGA. The V and J ends lost 5 bases and 6 bases, in that order; junction bases with no gene match: 12. The CDR3 extends over 16 amino acids. This CDR3 is CASSQGTTNRPGELFF. The CDR3 DNA follows: TGTGCCAGCAGCCAAGGGACTACCAACCGTCCCGGGGAGCTGTTTTTT.

The chain is built from TRBV6-5 and TRBJ2-2, with D perhaps TRBD2 (5 bases). The CDR3 sequence is 15 residues long. Looked up from germline, CDR1 is MNHEY and CDR2 is SVGAGI. V was cut by 2 bases and J by 0 bases, with 7 bases left in between. CDR3 in DNA: TGTGCCAGCAGTTACGGCGGGTCGAACACCGGGGAGCTGTTTTTT. It encodes CASSYGGSNTGELFF.

This clonotype was observed a handful of times. The V call is TRBV4-1, the J call TRBJ2-6, with D unclear. Germline V gene lookup returns CDR1 MGHRA and CDR2 YSYEKL. V was clipped by 0 bases and J by 3 bases, with 18 bases between them. This CDR3 region has 19 residues. Here the CDR3 reads CASSQDTLRDIGGANVLTF. The CDR3 DNA reads as TGCGCCAGCAGCCAAGATACCCTTCGAGACATTGGTGGGGCCAACGTCCTGACTTTC.

Concerning this clonotype itself: The germline gene is not matched at one end of the junction; a read error may be the cause. The rearrangement uses TRBV5-6 and TRBJ2-5; a possible D gene is TRBD2 (5 bases). The germline CDR1 and CDR2 sequences are SGHDT and YYEEEE. This CDR3 region has 13 residues. This chain's CDR3 is CASSLVGEETQYF. CDR3 nucleotide sequence: TGTGCTAGCAGCTTAGTGGGAGAAGAGACCCAGTACTTC.

Of note for this clonotype: The junction departs from the called germline gene at one end, perhaps through a read error. The chain couples TRBV20-1 to TRBJ2-3, with 8 bases that match TRBD2. This CDR3 has 16 amino acids. CDR1 is DFQATT and CDR2 is SNEGSKA in the germline V gene (reference sequence). The CDR3 nucleotides read TGCAGTGCTAGTGCTTCCTATAGCGGGAACACAGATACGCAGTCTTTT. Translation: CSASASYSGNTDTQSF.